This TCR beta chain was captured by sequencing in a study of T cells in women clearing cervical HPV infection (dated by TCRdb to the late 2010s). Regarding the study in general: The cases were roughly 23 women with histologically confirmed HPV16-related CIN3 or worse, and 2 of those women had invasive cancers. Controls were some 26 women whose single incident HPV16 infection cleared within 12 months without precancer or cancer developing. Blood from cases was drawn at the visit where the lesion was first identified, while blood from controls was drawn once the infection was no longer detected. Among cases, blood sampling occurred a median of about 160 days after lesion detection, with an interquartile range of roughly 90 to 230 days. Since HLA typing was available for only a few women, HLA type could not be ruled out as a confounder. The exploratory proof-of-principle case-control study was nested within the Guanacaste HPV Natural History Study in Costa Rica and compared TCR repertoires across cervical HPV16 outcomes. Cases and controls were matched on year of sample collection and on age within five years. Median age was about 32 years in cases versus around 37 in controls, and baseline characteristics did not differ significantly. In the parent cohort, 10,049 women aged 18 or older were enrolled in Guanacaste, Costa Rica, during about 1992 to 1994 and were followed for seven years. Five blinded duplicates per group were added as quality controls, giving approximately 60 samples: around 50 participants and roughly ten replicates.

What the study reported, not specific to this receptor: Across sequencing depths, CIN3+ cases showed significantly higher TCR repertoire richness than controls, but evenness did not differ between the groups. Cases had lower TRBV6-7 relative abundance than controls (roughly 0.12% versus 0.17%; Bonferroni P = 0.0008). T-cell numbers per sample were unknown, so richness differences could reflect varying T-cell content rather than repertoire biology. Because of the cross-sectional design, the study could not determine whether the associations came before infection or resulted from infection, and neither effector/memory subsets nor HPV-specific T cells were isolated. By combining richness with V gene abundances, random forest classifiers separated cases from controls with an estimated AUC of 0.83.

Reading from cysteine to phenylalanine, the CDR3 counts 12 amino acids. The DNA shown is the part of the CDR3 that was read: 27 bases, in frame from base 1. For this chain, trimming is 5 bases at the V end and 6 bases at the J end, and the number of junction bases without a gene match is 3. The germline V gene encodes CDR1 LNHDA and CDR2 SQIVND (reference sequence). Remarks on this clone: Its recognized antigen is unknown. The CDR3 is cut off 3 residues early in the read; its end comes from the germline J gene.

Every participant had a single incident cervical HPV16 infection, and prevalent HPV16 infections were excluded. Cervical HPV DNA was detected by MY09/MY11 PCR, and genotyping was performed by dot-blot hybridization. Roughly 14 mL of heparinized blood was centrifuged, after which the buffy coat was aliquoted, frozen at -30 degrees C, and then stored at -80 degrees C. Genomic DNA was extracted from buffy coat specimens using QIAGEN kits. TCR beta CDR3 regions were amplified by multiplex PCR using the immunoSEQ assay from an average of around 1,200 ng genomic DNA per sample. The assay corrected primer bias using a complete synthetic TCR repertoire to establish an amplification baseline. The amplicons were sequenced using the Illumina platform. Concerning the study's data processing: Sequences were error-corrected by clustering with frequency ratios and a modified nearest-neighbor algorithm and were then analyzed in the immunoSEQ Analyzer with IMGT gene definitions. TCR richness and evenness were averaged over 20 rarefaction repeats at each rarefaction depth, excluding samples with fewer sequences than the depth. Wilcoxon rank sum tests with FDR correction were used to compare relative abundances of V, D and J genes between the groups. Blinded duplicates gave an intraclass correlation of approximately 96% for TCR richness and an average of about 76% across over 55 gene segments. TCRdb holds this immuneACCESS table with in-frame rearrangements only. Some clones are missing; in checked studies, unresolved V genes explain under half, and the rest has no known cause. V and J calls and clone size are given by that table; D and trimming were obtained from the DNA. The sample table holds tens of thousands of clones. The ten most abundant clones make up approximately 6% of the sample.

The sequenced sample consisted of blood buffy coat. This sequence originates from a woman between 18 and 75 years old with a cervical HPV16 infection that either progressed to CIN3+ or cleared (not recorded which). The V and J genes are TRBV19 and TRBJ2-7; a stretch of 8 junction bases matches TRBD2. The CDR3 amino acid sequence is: CASSFRGGEQYF. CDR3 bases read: TGTGCCAGTAGTTTCCGGGGGGGCGAG.